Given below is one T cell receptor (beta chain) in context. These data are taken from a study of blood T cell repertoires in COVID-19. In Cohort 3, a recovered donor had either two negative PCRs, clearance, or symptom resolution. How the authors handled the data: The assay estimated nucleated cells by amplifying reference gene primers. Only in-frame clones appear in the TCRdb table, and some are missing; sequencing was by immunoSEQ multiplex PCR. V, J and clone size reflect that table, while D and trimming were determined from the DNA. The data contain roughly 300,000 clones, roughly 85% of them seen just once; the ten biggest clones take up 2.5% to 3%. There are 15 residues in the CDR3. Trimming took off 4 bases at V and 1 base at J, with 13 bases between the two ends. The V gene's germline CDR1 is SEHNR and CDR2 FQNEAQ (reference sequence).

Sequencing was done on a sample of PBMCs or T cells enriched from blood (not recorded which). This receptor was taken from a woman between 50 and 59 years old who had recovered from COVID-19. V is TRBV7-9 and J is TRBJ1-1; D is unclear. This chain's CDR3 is CASSSRVIRNTEAFF. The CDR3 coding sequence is TGTGCCAGCAGCTCCCGGGTGATCAGGAACACTGAAGCTTTCTTT. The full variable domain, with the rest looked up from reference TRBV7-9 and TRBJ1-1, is DTGVSQNPRHKITKRGQNVTFRCDPISEHNRLYWYRQTLGQGPEFLTYFQNEAQLEKSRLLSDRFSAERPKGSFSTLEIQRTEQGDSAMYLCASSSRVIRNTEAFFGQGTRLTVV.